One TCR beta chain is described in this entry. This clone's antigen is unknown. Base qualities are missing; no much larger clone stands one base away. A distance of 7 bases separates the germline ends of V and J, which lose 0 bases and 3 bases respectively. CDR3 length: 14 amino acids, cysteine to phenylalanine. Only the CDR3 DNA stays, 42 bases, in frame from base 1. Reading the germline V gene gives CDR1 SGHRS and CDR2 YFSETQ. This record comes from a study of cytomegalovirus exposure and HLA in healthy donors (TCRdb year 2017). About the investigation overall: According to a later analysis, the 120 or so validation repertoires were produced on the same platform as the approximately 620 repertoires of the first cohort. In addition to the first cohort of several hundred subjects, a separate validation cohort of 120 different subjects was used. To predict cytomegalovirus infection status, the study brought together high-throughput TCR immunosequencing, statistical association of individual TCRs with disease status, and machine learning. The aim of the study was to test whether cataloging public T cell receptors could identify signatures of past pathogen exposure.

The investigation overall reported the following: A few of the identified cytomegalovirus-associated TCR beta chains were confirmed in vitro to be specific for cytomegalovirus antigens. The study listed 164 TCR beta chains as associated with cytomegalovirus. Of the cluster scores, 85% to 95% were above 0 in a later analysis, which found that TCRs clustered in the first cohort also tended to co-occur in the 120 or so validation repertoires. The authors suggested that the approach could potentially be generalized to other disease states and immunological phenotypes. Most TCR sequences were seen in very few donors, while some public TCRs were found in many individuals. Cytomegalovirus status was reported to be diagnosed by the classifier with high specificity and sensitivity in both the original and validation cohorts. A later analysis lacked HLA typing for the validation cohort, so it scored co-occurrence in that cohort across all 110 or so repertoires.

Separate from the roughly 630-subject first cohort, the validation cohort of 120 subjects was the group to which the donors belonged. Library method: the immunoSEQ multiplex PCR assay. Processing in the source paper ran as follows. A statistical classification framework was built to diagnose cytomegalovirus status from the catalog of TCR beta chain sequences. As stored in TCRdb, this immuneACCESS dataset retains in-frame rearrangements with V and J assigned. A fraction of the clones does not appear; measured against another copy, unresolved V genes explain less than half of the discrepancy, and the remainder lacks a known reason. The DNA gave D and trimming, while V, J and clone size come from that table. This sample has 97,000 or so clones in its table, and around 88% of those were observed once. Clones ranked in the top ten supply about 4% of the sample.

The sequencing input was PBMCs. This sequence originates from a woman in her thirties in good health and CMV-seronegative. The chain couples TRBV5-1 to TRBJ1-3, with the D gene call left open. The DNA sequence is TGCGCCAGCAGCTTGGGGCAGGTTGGAAACACCATATATTTT. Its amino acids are CASSLGQVGNTIYF.